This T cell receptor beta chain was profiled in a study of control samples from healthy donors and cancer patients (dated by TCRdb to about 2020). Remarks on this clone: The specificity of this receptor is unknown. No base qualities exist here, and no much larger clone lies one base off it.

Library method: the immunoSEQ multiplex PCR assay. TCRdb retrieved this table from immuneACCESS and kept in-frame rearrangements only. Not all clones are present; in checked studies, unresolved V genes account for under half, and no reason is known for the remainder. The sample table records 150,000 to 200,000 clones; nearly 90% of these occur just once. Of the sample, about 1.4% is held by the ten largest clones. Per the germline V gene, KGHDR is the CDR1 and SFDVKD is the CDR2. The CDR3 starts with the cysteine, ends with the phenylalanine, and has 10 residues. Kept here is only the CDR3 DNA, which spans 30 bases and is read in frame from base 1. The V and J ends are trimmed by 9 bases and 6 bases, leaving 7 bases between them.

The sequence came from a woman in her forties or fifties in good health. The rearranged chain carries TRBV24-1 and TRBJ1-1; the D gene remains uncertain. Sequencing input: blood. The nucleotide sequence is TGTGCCACCCGGAGGGCTGAAGCTTTCTTT. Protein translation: CATRRAEAFF.